This T cell receptor beta chain was documented in a study of cytomegalovirus exposure and HLA in healthy donors. Researchers ran the PCR with 60 Vbeta and 13 Jbeta primers. The assay was immunoSEQ multiplex PCR, and TCRdb's table has in-frame clones only and misses some. The sample lists 90,000 to 150,000 clones, 65% to 80% seen once, with around 5.8% in the top ten. The sample was PBMCs. The sequence was obtained from a man younger than 30 in good health and CMV-seropositive.

The CDR3 here is CASSIAGTGIKQYF. CDR3 DNA sequence: TGTGCCAGTAGTATAGCCGGGACAGGGATTAAGCAGTACTTC. The chain combines TRBV19 with TRBJ2-7, with 9 bases fitting TRBD1. Per the germline V gene, CDR1 is LNHDA and CDR2 is SQIVND (reference sequence). The CDR3 spans 14 residues. V lost 1 base to trimming and J lost 8 bases; unmatched junction nucleotides: 6.